This T cell receptor (beta chain) stems from a study of technical replicates of blood from several donors. This CDR3 has 18 amino acids. Deletions cut 2 bases from V and 0 bases from J, with 19 bases between. CDR1 MDHEN and CDR2 SYDVKM come from the germline V gene. The method was immunoSEQ multiplex PCR; TCRdb's version includes in-frame clones alone and lacks a portion of them. The data show around 57,000 clones, 95% to 98% seen once. The sequenced sample was T cells isolated from PBMCs. V usage is TRBV28 and J usage is TRBJ1-1, with D perhaps matching TRBD1 (5 bases). This sequence originates from a human donor in good health. For the CDR3, the DNA is TGTGCCAGCAGTTTAAGGCGGGGGGGGAGAGCCATGAACACTGAAGCTTTCTTT. It is translated as CASSLRRGGRAMNTEAFF.